The next 27 T cell receptor beta chains were all read from a single sample in a study of control samples from healthy donors and cancer patients. The table came from immunoSEQ multiplex PCR; TCRdb's copy has only in-frame clones and leaves some out. The table includes 75,000 or so clones, roughly nine tenths detected once. Sequences were obtained from PBMCs. These receptors originate from a man in his fifties or sixties with colorectal cancer.

The J gene is TRBJ2-7, the V gene TRBV25-1, with D perhaps matching TRBD1 or TRBD2 (5 bases each). Trimming shortened V by 1 base and J by 6 bases, and 13 bases separated the two germline ends. This CDR3 spans 14 amino acids. Germline CDR1 MGHDK, CDR2 SYGVNS. In DNA form, the CDR3 reads TGTGCCAGCAGTGAATTCTCCGGGGCAAGCGAGCAGTACTTC. It yields the protein CASSEFSGASEQYF.

The V call is TRBV19, the J call TRBJ1-4, with D possibly being TRBD1 (5 bases). The CDR3 consists of 15 residues. The V end lost 10 bases, the J end lost 1 base, and 16 bases lay between the germline ends. Per germline, CDR1 LNHDA and CDR2 SQIVND (reference sequence). CDR3 residues: CATQGRDQTNEKLFF. CDR3 bases: TGTGCCACCCAGGGCCGGGACCAAACTAATGAAAAACTGTTTTTT. The variable domain in full, completed from reference TRBV19 and TRBJ1-4, reads DGGITQSPKYLFRKEGQNVTLSCEQNLNHDAMYWYRQDPGQGLRLIYYSQIVNDFQKGDIAEGYSVSREKKESFPLTVTSAQKNPTAFYLCATQGRDQTNEKLFFGSGTQLSVL.

This chain joins TRBV6-1 and TRBJ2-1, with 16 bases fitting TRBD2. The CDR3 contains 15 residues. The germline gives CDR1 MNHNS, CDR2 SASEGT. Trimming cost V 3 bases and J 9 bases; bases outside gene matches: 2. The CDR3 bases are TGTGCCAGCAGTGAGGGACTAGCGGGGGGGTTTGAGCAGTTCTTC. Its translation is CASSEGLAGGFEQFF.

The chain joins TRBV3-1 (or the pseudogene TRBV3-2) to TRBJ1-1; 7 bases align to TRBD1. The germline gives CDR1 LGHDT, CDR2 YNNKEL (reference sequence). CDR3 length: 14 amino acids. After removal of 6 bases from V and 6 bases from J, the junction contained 10 bases not matched to a gene. DNA of the CDR3: TGTGCCAGCAGTACTCACAGGGGTCGGGCTGAAGCTTTCTTT. Protein product: CASSTHRGRAEAFF.

This clone is judged medium-sized (0.01 to 0.1%). Here the CDR3 reads CASPPGGTGSDGTEAFF. The CDR3 nucleotides read TGTGCCAGTCCACCCGGGGGGACAGGCTCTGATGGCACTGAAGCTTTCTTT. The chain combines TRBV6-8 with TRBJ1-1, with TRBD1 matching 8 bases. The germline CDR1 and CDR2 sequences are MNHGY and SAAAGT. The CDR3 spans 17 residues. Trimming removed 9 bases from V and 4 bases from J; junction bases left unmatched: 19.

This chain connects TRBV9 to TRBJ1-1, with 8 bases matching TRBD1. From germline, CDR1 is SGDLS and CDR2 YYNGEE. Trimming at V came to 3 bases and at J to 5 bases, leaving 0 bases not matched to a gene. The CDR3 spans 12 residues. The CDR3, as DNA: TGTGCCAGCAGCGGACAGGGGACTGAAGCTTTCTTT. It translates to CASSGQGTEAFF.

V and J are TRBV5-1 and TRBJ1-1; no reliable D call. In germline, CDR1 is SGHRS, CDR2 YFSETQ. V was cut by 0 bases and J by 1 base, with 4 bases left in between. The CDR3 is 13 amino acids. The CDR3 sequence is CASSLGGNTEAFF. The CDR3 DNA sequence: TGCGCCAGCAGCTTGGGGGGGAACACTGAAGCTTTCTTT.

This clone turned up a few times. This rearrangement joins TRBV19 to TRBJ1-5, with 8 bases aligning to TRBD1. Germline CDR1 and CDR2: LNHDA and SQIVND (reference sequence). J was trimmed by 7 bases and V by 3 bases; bases with no gene match: 8. The CDR3 has 15 residues. The CDR3: CASSMVARQGQPQHF. The CDR3 DNA is TGTGCCAGTAGTATGGTCGCCAGACAGGGGCAGCCCCAGCATTTT.

V gene TRBV9 combines with J gene TRBJ1-3; D might be TRBD1 (5 bases). CDR1 SGDLS and CDR2 YYNGEE come from the germline V gene. The length of the CDR3 is 15 residues. Trimming removed 0 bases from V and 4 bases from J, with 11 bases in between. The CDR3 nucleotides read TGTGCCAGCAGCGTAGGTTCACAGGCAGGAAACACCATATATTTT. This translates into CASSVGSQAGNTIYF.

V and J are TRBV4-3 and TRBJ2-6; D is unresolved. The germline gives CDR1 LGHNA, CDR2 YSLEER. V lost 4 bases, J lost 0 bases, and 7 bases lay in between. This CDR3 comprises 15 residues. The DNA for the CDR3 is TGCGCCAGCAGCCTGGTGGACTCTGGGGCCAACGTCCTGACTTTC. Its protein is CASSLVDSGANVLTF.

The rearrangement uses TRBV9 and TRBJ2-2; 7 bases line up with TRBD1. Germline V CDR1 and CDR2: SGDLS, YYNGEE. CDR3 length equals 16 residues. J gave up 0 bases and V 0 bases, and 2 bases lay outside the gene matches. CDR3 nucleotides: TGTGCCAGCAGCGTAGGGACAGGAACGAACACCGGGGAGCTGTTTTTT. Protein: CASSVGTGTNTGELFF.

This chain uses TRBV27 with TRBJ1-6; the D gene is possibly TRBD1 (6 bases). The germline CDR1 and CDR2 sequences are MNHEY and SMNVEV (reference sequence). The CDR3 runs to 14 residues. Trimming removed 8 bases from V and 3 bases from J, with 11 bases in between. The CDR3 here is CASGGQYYNSPLHF. DNA of the CDR3: TGTGCCAGCGGAGGACAGTACTATAATTCACCCCTCCACTTT.

The rearrangement uses TRBV6-5 and TRBJ1-2; D possibly corresponds to TRBD1 (6 bases). Trimming cost V 6 bases and J 8 bases, with 19 bases left between them. From germline, CDR1 is MNHEY and CDR2 SVGAGI. The CDR3 totals 14 residues. For the CDR3, the DNA is TGTGCCAGCAGGCAGGACAGCGGGGGTAGGGGCTACACCTTC. Protein product: CASRQDSGGRGYTF.

V and J are TRBV11-3 and TRBJ2-7; tentatively, D is TRBD1 or TRBD2 (6 bases each). V lost 2 bases and J 6 bases, leaving 20 bases between the germline ends. Germline CDR1 SGHNT, CDR2 YENEEA. This CDR3 is 16 amino acids long. The CDR3 is CASSLMGGGTPGEQYF. DNA of the CDR3: TGTGCCAGCAGCTTAATGGGGGGCGGAACCCCTGGCGAGCAGTACTTC.

This clone was recorded only once. This chain uses TRBV15 with TRBJ1-2; a weak D match, TRBD1 (5 bases). This CDR3 region has 14 residues. V was trimmed by 0 bases and J by 2 bases, leaving 7 bases between them. The V gene's germline CDR1 is LNHNV and CDR2 YYDKDF (reference sequence). The CDR3 reads CATSRDRANYGYTF. CDR3 DNA sequence: TGTGCCACCAGCAGAGACAGGGCCAACTATGGCTACACCTTC.

The J gene is TRBJ1-1, the V gene TRBV14; no clear D gene. V dropped 0 bases and J dropped 2 bases, with 10 bases sitting between them. There are 15 residues in the CDR3. Per the germline V gene, CDR1 is SGHDN and CDR2 is FVKESK. CDR3 sequence: CASSQEPGLNTEAFF. For the CDR3, the DNA is TGTGCCAGCAGCCAAGAGCCGGGTCTAAACACTGAAGCTTTCTTT.

The V gene is TRBV28, the J gene TRBJ1-6; D gene ambiguous. This CDR3 is built from 15 residues. V was cut by 5 bases and J by 0 bases, with 8 bases left in between. Per germline, CDR1 MDHEN and CDR2 SYDVKM. The CDR3: CASSPASSYNSPLHF. The CDR3 DNA is TGTGCCAGCAGTCCGGCCAGCTCCTATAATTCACCCCTCCACTTT.

This clone was picked up a small number of times. The gene calls are TRBV27 and TRBJ2-1; D is uncertain. Trimming removed 3 bases from V and 2 bases from J, with 11 bases in between. In germline, CDR1 is MNHEY, CDR2 SMNVEV (reference sequence). The CDR3 contains 15 residues. CDR3 DNA sequence: TGTGCCAGCAGTTTGTCCAACAACCCCTACAATGAGCAGTTCTTC. This translates into CASSLSNNPYNEQFF.

The chain recombines TRBV19 with TRBJ2-3; D unclear. V lost 6 bases, J lost 4 bases, and 11 bases lay in between. CDR3 length equals 13 residues. Germline assignment: CDR1 LNHDA and CDR2 SQIVND (reference sequence). The CDR3 DNA sequence: TGTGCCAGTAGCCCAGCCATGGCAGATACGCAGTATTTT. This gives the protein CASSPAMADTQYF.

V gene TRBV6-5 combines with J gene TRBJ2-7; TRBD1 aligns across 8 bases. Losses at the gene ends were 4 bases for V and 4 bases for J; bases not matched to a gene: 6. The V gene's germline CDR1 is MNHEY and CDR2 SVGAGI. The CDR3 has 14 amino acids. The CDR3 is CASSSKTGVYEQYF. The CDR3 nucleotides are TGTGCCAGCAGTTCAAAGACAGGGGTGTACGAGCAGTACTTC.

The chain couples TRBV7-3 to TRBJ2-3; the match to TRBD1 covers 7 bases. Looked up from germline, CDR1 is SGHTA and CDR2 is FQGTGA. This CDR3 has 14 residues. With 6 bases clipped from V and 4 bases from J, the junction kept 7 bases outside the gene matches. The CDR3 reads CASSLDRASDTQYF. The CDR3 DNA sequence: TGTGCCAGCAGTCTTGACAGGGCCTCAGATACGCAGTATTTT. The whole variable domain, remainder taken from reference TRBV7-3 and TRBJ2-3, is GAGVSQTPSNKVTEKGKYVELRCDPISGHTALYWYRQSLGQGPEFLIYFQGTGAADDSGLPNDRFFAVRPEGSVSTLKIQRTERGDSAVYLCASSLDRASDTQYFGPGTRLTVL.

This chain joins TRBV2 and TRBJ1-2; D is undetermined. This CDR3 is 11 amino acids long. From germline, CDR1 is SNHLY and CDR2 FYNNEI. Deletions cut 11 bases from V and 6 bases from J, with 13 bases between. The CDR3 loop reads CARTGIDGYTF. CDR3 sequence (DNA): TGTGCCCGAACGGGGATTGATGGCTACACCTTC.

This clone has more than one count but fewer than ten. The chain joins TRBV18 to TRBJ1-1, with TRBD1 matching over 10 bases. Germline V lookup: CDR1 KGHSH, CDR2 LQKENI. V lost 2 bases, J lost 4 bases, and 1 base stayed unmatched. CDR3 length: 14 amino acids. The CDR3 DNA is TGTGCCAGCTCACCATGGGACAGGGGCACTGAAGCTTTCTTT. It is translated as CASSPWDRGTEAFF.

This rearrangement joins TRBV12-5 to TRBJ2-3, with TRBD2 identical over 12 bases. With 7 bases clipped from V and 4 bases from J, the junction kept 3 bases outside the gene matches. CDR1 is LGHNT, CDR2 FRNRAP, per germline. The CDR3 consists of 14 residues. CDR3 sequence (DNA): TGTGCTAGTGCCGCTAGCGGGGGGGCAGATACGCAGTATTTT. It is translated as CASAASGGADTQYF.

The chain is built from TRBV7-3 and TRBJ2-5, with TRBD1 matching 9 bases. J lost 3 bases, V lost 5 bases, and 1 base had no gene match. Germline loops: CDR1 SGHTA, CDR2 FQGTGA. The CDR3 has 13 residues. The DNA of the CDR3 is TGTGCCAGCAGCCGGGACAGGGAAGAGACCCAGTACTTC. Residues: CASSRDREETQYF.

The chain uses TRBV12-3 or TRBV12-4 and TRBJ2-7; unclear D gene. V lost 6 bases to trimming and J lost 2 bases, with 5 bases between them. The CDR3 is 11 residues long. The chain's CDR3 is CASSTAYEQYF. The DNA for the CDR3 is TGTGCCAGCAGCACTGCCTACGAGCAGTACTTC.

The chain recombines TRBV5-1 with TRBJ2-7, with D uncertain. The CDR3 extends over 14 amino acids. V was pared by 0 bases and J by 3 bases, with 10 bases between. The germline CDR1 and CDR2 sequences are SGHRS and YFSETQ. Written as DNA, the CDR3 is TGCGCCAGCAGCTTGGCCAACACCAACTACGAGCAGTACTTC. Protein: CASSLANTNYEQYF.